These 20 T cell receptor beta chains came from one sample sequenced in a study of vaccination and CD4 T cells after COVID-19. Treatment of the sample: roughly 10-day PBMC culture with coronavirus spike peptide pools or control peptides (ViraFEST assay). These receptors have no identified antigens. The Oncomine TCR Beta short-read assay was applied to DNA of cultured CD4+ T cells. Using its own MiXCR run on the PCR reads, TCRdb lists one record per CDR3 protein. The sample has 15,000 to 20,000 distinct CDR3 sequences; about 60% are singletons. The sample comprised CD4+ T cells from blood, cultured in vitro. All receptors come from a human donor who had recovered from COVID-19.

V is TRBV20-1 and J is TRBJ2-7; D possibly corresponds to TRBD1 (6 bases). Per germline, CDR1 DFQATT and CDR2 SNEGSKA (reference sequence). V lost 2 bases, J lost 1 base, and 9 bases lay in between. The CDR3 is 13 amino acids. The CDR3 DNA reads as TGCAGTGCTAGATCTGGACAGTCCTACGAGCAGTACTTC. As protein: CSARSGQSYEQYF.

V usage is TRBV27 and J usage is TRBJ1-1, with 9 bases fitting TRBD1. Germline V lookup: CDR1 MNHEY, CDR2 SMNVEV (reference sequence). CDR3 size: 15 residues. Unmatched junction bases numbered 9, after V lost 5 bases and J lost 5 bases. CDR3 bases: TGTGCCAGCAGTAACTACAGGGGGCACGGGACTGAAGCTTTCTTT. Its translation is CASSNYRGHGTEAFF.

This CDR3 reads CASRTGGTEAFF. DNA of the CDR3: TGTGCCAGCAGAACAGGGGGGACTGAAGCTTTCTTT. V usage is TRBV28 and J usage is TRBJ1-1; 8 nucleotides agree with TRBD1. This CDR3 contains 12 residues. After removal of 6 bases from V and 5 bases from J, the junction contained 2 bases not matched to a gene. Germline assignment: CDR1 MDHEN and CDR2 SYDVKM.

This clonotype was seen a handful of times. The rearrangement joins TRBV20-1 to TRBJ2-5, with D perhaps matching TRBD2 (5 bases). Germline V gene sequence: CDR1 DFQATT, CDR2 SNEGSKA (reference sequence). This CDR3 contains 16 residues. Trimming took off 6 bases at V and 4 bases at J, with 24 bases between the two ends. CDR3 residues: CSASRRRVRARETQYF. CDR3 nucleotides: TGCAGTGCATCAAGGCGGCGGGTCCGGGCCAGAGAGACCCAGTACTTC.

The chain combines TRBV6-2 or TRBV6-3 with TRBJ2-2, with 9 nucleotides matching TRBD2. V lost 6 bases and J lost 0; bases outside the gene matches: 5. CDR1 is MNHEY, CDR2 SVGEGT, per germline. This CDR3 has 16 residues. In DNA, the CDR3 is TGTGCCAGCAGCCGGACTAGCGAGACGAACACCGGGGAGCTGTTTTTT. It codes for CASSRTSETNTGELFF.

The J gene is TRBJ1-2, the V gene TRBV6-5; no clear D gene. Germline lookup yields CDR1 MNHEY and CDR2 SVGAGI. The CDR3 loop spans 13 amino acids. The germline V and J ends were trimmed by 4 bases and 4 bases, with 10 bases remaining between them. CDR3 coding DNA: TGTGCCAGCAGTTCCCTCCCCCTCTATGGCTACACCTTC. It translates to CASSSLPLYGYTF.

The rearrangement joins TRBV28 to TRBJ2-7; D possibly uses TRBD1 or TRBD2 (5 bases each). Germline CDR1 reads MDHEN; CDR2 reads SYDVKM. Trimming left V 7 bases short and J 6 bases short, with 19 bases between. The CDR3 runs 14 residues. Here the CDR3 reads CASTSGGARGEQYF. As DNA, the CDR3 is TGTGCCAGCACCTCGGGTGGGGCGAGGGGCGAGCAGTACTTC.

This clonotype is a singleton in its sample. The gene calls are TRBV7-8 and TRBJ1-3; tentatively, D is TRBD1 (6 bases). Between the trimmed V and J ends, which lost 1 base and 4 bases, there was a span of 11 bases. CDR1 is SGHVS, CDR2 FQNEAQ, per germline. The CDR3 is 15 residues long. CDR3 DNA: TGTGCCAGCAGCTTAGTGGGGGCTCACGGAAACACCATATATTTT. Translating it yields CASSLVGAHGNTIYF.

This CDR3 reads CSASGGRERVTDTQYF. The CDR3 region has the DNA TGCAGTGCTAGTGGGGGTCGAGAGAGAGTCACAGATACGCAGTATTTT. The chain is built from TRBV20-1 and TRBJ2-3; TRBD1 or TRBD2 may be the D gene (5 bases each). The CDR3 sequence is 16 residues long. Deletions cut 3 bases from V and 2 bases from J, with 18 bases between. The germline V gene has CDR1 DFQATT and CDR2 SNEGSKA (reference sequence).

This clonotype was counted a few times. The CDR3 nucleotides read TGCAGTGCCATCCCGACTAGCGGGAGACAGGATACGCAGTATTTT. It specifies CSAIPTSGRQDTQYF. This chain connects TRBV20-1 to TRBJ2-3, with 12 bases lining up with TRBD2. Germline CDR1 is DFQATT and CDR2 is SNEGSKA (reference sequence). The CDR3 sequence is 15 residues long. Trimming cost V 6 bases and J 6 bases; bases outside gene matches: 10.

This rearrangement joins TRBV2 to TRBJ2-7; D is uncertain. Per germline, CDR1 SNHLY and CDR2 FYNNEI. This CDR3 spans 12 amino acids. The V and J ends lost 2 bases and 11 bases respectively, with 13 bases between them. CDR3 sequence: CASSEFTDYKYF. The CDR3 nucleotides are TGTGCCAGCAGTGAATTCACCGATTATAAGTACTTC.

The CDR3 spells CASSEGDRANEKLFF. CDR3 nucleotide sequence: TGTGCCAGCAGTGAAGGGGACAGGGCAAATGAAAAACTGTTTTTT. The chain combines TRBV6-1 with TRBJ1-4; TRBD1 matches at 9 bases. CDR3 size: 15 residues. Germline CDR1 is MNHNS and CDR2 is SASEGT. J was trimmed by 5 bases and V by 1 base; bases with no gene match: 2.

The chain uses TRBV6-2 or TRBV6-3 and TRBJ2-7; weak D call: TRBD2 (6 bases). The V end lost 4 bases, the J end lost 5 bases, and 15 bases lay between the germline ends. The CDR3 is made up of 14 amino acids. CDR1 is MNHEY and CDR2 is SVGEGT in the germline V gene. This chain's CDR3 is CASSLIGGQHEQYF. CDR3 in DNA: TGTGCCAGCAGTTTGATCGGGGGTCAACACGAGCAGTACTTC.

V gene TRBV6-5 combines with J gene TRBJ2-7; 9 bases are a match to TRBD1. V was clipped by 0 bases and J by 3 bases; unmatched bases: 3. From germline, CDR1 is MNHEY and CDR2 SVGAGI. The CDR3 has 15 amino acids. The CDR3 here is CASSYSPGQGYEQYF. The CDR3 coding sequence is TGTGCCAGCAGTTACTCCCCGGGACAGGGCTACGAGCAGTACTTC.

This chain links TRBV6-1 with TRBJ2-2; 11 bases align to TRBD2. V lost 5 bases to trimming and J lost 2 bases; unmatched junction nucleotides: 10. From germline, CDR1 is MNHNS and CDR2 SASEGT. The CDR3 has 18 amino acids. In DNA form, the CDR3 reads TGTGCCAGCAGTACCCGTAGCGGGAGGGTAGTAAACACCGGGGAGCTGTTTTTT. This encodes CASSTRSGRVVNTGELFF.

This clonotype was picked up one time. The chain carries TRBV20-1 and TRBJ2-5; 12 nucleotides agree with TRBD2. From germline, CDR1 is DFQATT and CDR2 SNEGSKA (reference sequence). With V trimmed by 4 bases and J by 4 bases, 7 bases remained unmatched. The CDR3 has 15 residues. The CDR3 spells CSATSTSGSGETQYF. CDR3 DNA: TGCAGTGCTACTTCGACTAGCGGGAGTGGAGAGACCCAGTACTTC.

The chain uses TRBV20-1 and TRBJ2-2, with TRBD1 identical over 7 bases. The junction had 6 bases not matched to a gene; V was cut back by 5 bases and J by 3 bases. The CDR3 spans 14 residues. Germline V lookup: CDR1 DFQATT, CDR2 SNEGSKA (reference sequence). The CDR3 here is CSAPGQTYTGELFF. The DNA for the CDR3 is TGCAGTGCTCCGGGACAGACCTACACCGGGGAGCTGTTTTTT.

The rearrangement links TRBV6-2 or TRBV6-3 to TRBJ1-5; D is unclear. This CDR3 has 13 amino acids. CDR1 is MNHEY, CDR2 SVGEGT, per germline. Trimming shortened V by 6 bases and J by 4 bases, and 10 bases separated the two germline ends. DNA of the CDR3: TGTGCCAGCAGCCTTACGGGGAATCAGCCCCAGCATTTT. It codes for CASSLTGNQPQHF.

The chain is built from TRBV19 and TRBJ1-1; 7 bases agree with TRBD1. Germline V gives CDR1 LNHDA, CDR2 SQIVND (reference sequence). The trim removed 3 bases at V and 0 bases at J, leaving 1 base unmatched. The length of the CDR3 is 14 residues. CDR3 sequence: CASSIGTVNTEAFF. CDR3 nucleotides: TGTGCCAGTAGTATCGGGACAGTGAACACTGAAGCTTTCTTT.

The gene calls are TRBV29-1 and TRBJ1-5; possibly TRBD1 for D (6 bases). Trimming stripped 5 bases from V and 6 bases from J, with 14 bases between. CDR3 length equals 13 residues. Per the germline V gene, CDR1 is SQVTM and CDR2 is ANQGSEA. The CDR3 region has the DNA TGCAGCGTTACGACAGGCCTCTCTCAGCCCCAGCATTTT. This translates into CSVTTGLSQPQHF.